This T cell receptor (beta chain) was found in a study of cytomegalovirus exposure and HLA in healthy donors. Study-wide context: Clustering assigned 70% to 85% of the roughly 370 genotyped donors to the Caucasian-associated ancestry cluster. The study, taken as a whole, reports: What a later analysis reportedly showed was that an Asian-associated ancestry cluster had fewer N-insertions than the roughly 700-donor mean. Cytomegalovirus association was listed for around 180 TCR beta chains.

To note about this clone: The antigen is unknown.

The PCR was carried out with 60 Vbeta primers and 13 Jbeta primers. As handled by the study authors: Approximately 11 million shared chains were among around 80 million unique TCR beta chains counted in a later analysis. Repertoires were generated with immunoSEQ multiplex PCR, while TCRdb's copy carries only in-frame clones and drops some. That table gives V, J and clone size, and the DNA gave D and trimming. Counted here are about 200,000 clones, over 60% occurring once; the ten biggest clones make up roughly 2%. CDR1 is LNHDA, CDR2 SQIVND, per germline (reference sequence). Trimming shortened V by 3 bases and J by 4 bases, and 13 bases separated the two germline ends. This CDR3 region has 15 residues.

The clonotype comes from a man younger than 30 in good health and CMV-seronegative. The chain carries TRBV19 and TRBJ1-5; a weak D match, TRBD1 (5 bases). Sequenced sample: PBMCs. The CDR3 bases are TGTGCCAGTAGTATCATGAGGGGAGGTAATCAGCCCCAGCATTTT. Translating it yields CASSIMRGGNQPQHF.